This paragraph reports one T cell receptor beta chain. Its antigen is unknown. TCR beta CDR3 regions were amplified from RNA transcripts. HTBI primers were the set used in a first-round RT-PCR of the TCR CDR3. MiXCR, applied by TCRdb to the multiplex PCR reads, yields one record per CDR3 protein. The table lists a few hundred thousand distinct CDR3 sequences, around 45% of them singletons, with approximately 8.2% in the top ten. Newly diagnosed patients aged 18 to 65 had hyperthyroidism of under 2 months' duration. Each diagnosis was grounded in clinical symptoms, serum thyroxine and TRAb, thyroid ultrasound, and orbital computed tomography. This entry is derived from a study of T cells in Graves' hyperthyroidism and ophthalmopathy. Study outcomes and limitations: Ophthalmopathy and stable hyperthyroidism were told apart by a 13 V-J model. Peripheral blood also featured most of the thyroid clonotypes expanded above 0.001.

Trimming at V came to 5 bases and at J to 2 bases, leaving 6 bases not matched to a gene. This CDR3 has 14 amino acids. The germline V gene encodes CDR1 LNHDA and CDR2 SQIVND (reference sequence). The gene calls are TRBV19 and TRBJ2-7, with 7 positions matching TRBD1. The source is a young woman with Graves' hyperthyroidism. The sample was peripheral blood or thyroid tissue (not recorded which). The CDR3 spells CASSVRQGAYEQYF. The CDR3 DNA reads as TGTGCCAGTAGTGTTAGACAGGGTGCCTACGAGCAGTACTTC.